This section outlines one T cell receptor (beta chain) sequence together with its context. What this receptor recognizes is not known. Base qualities are not provided; no much larger clone lies one nucleotide away. This sample is part of a study of blood T cell repertoires in COVID-19 (TCRdb year 2020). Broadly, across the study: Samples from collaborators originated in the United States, Italy and Spain and spanned both the acute and convalescent phases of COVID-19. The material from the prospective study consisted of cDNA or gDNA derived from T cells, B-cell-depleted T cells, or PBMCs. Deeply sampled blood TCRbeta repertoires from subjects exposed to, actively infected with, or recovered from COVID-19 were included in the dataset. The repertoires were released in a freely available public database intended as a resource for research on the immune response to SARS-CoV-2. The samples were drawn from the first 160 participants of the ongoing ImmuneRACE study and from 1,254 subjects provided by 6 global collaborators. Nearly every sample came with metadata listing a de-identified subject ID, COVID-19 status, age in years and sex. HLA class I and class II types, where available, came from metadata supplied by the sample provider rather than from assay-based typing.

The immunoSEQ Assay, a bias-controlled multiplex PCR, was used to amplify TCRbeta CDR3 regions from genomic DNA. In the source study's methods: Nucleated cell counts per sample were estimated from amplification of reference gene primers within the assay. Sequence reads were collapsed and filtered to measure the absolute abundance of every unique TCRbeta CDR3 rearrangement. For each sample, productive Simpson clonality was calculated as the square root of Simpson's diversity index over productive rearrangements. Held by TCRdb, this immuneACCESS table contains in-frame sequences only and omits some clones. Under half of the omission traces to an unresolved V gene where checked; the cause of the rest is unknown. V and J calls and clone size are given by that table; D and trimming were obtained from the DNA. The table for this sample lists roughly 280,000 clones; about 87% of them were counted only once. The biggest ten clones account for approximately 3% of the sample.

Participants in the prospective study were enrolled through a virtual design, were aged 18 to 89 years, and lived in roughly 26 United States geographic areas. In the prospective study, participants were assigned to cohorts based on the clinical history participants reported in a screening survey and a study questionnaire. Recovered participants in ImmuneRACE Cohort 3 were defined as having two consecutive negative NP/OP PCR tests, clearance from a healthcare professional, or resolution of symptoms. In the prospective study, mobile phlebotomists collected whole blood, serum and a nasopharyngeal or oropharyngeal swab from each participant. Over a roughly two-month period, participants in the prospective study had the option of providing additional blood draws and questionnaires. Before DNA extraction, prospective study blood samples were shipped either frozen or at room temperature. What the work shows at the level of the full study, not this receptor alone: Clinical and demographic metadata were provided uncurated, with the amount varying by source and participant.

V loses 8 bases of germline sequence and J loses 0 bases, and the interval between the two ends is 7 bases. The germline V gene sets CDR1 to MDHEN and CDR2 to SYDVKM. The CDR3 holds 13 amino acids from the cysteine to the phenylalanine. Solely the CDR3 DNA is kept, with 39 bases framed from the first base. The source of this sequence is a woman aged 45 to 65 who had recovered from COVID-19. Sequencing input: PBMCs or T cells enriched from blood (not recorded which). Recombination joined TRBV28 with TRBJ2-2; the D gene is perhaps TRBD2, from 6 matching bases. The DNA is TGTGCCAGCGGGACTGCGAACACCGGGGAGCTGTTTTTT. It encodes CASGTANTGELFF.